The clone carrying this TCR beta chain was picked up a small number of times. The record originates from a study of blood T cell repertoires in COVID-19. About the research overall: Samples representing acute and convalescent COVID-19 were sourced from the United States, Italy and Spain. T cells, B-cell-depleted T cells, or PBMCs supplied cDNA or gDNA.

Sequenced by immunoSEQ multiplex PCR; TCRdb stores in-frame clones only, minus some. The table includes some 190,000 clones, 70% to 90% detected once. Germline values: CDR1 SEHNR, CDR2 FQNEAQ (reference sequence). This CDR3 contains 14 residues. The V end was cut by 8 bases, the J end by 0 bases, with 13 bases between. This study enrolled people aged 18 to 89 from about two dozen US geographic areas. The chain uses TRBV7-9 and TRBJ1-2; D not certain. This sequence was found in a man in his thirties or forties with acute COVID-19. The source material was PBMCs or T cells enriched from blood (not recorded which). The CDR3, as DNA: TGTGCCAGCGTCCCAGGCGTTGCTAACTATGGCTACACCTTC. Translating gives CASVPGVANYGYTF.